Below are 12 T cell receptor beta chains sequenced from a single sample in a study of CD8+CD57+ T cells in acquired aplastic anemia. The sequenced patients had an expansion of CD8+CD57+ cells seen by flow cytometry. TCR beta VDJ and CDR3 were profiled, and genomic DNA was the template. TCRdb processed the reads anew with MiXCR; each CDR3 protein has one entry. The table records a few hundred thousand distinct CDR3 sequences, around a third of them present only once. The source material was sorted CD4+, CD8+, or CD8+CD57+ T cells (not recorded which) from PBMCs. The receptors come from a human donor with aplastic anemia.

This clonotype has ten or more counts. This rearrangement joins TRBV19 to TRBJ2-7; D is unresolved. V shed 4 bases and J shed 6 bases, with 19 bases lying between them. In germline, CDR1 is LNHDA, CDR2 SQIVND (reference sequence). The CDR3 covers 15 residues. In DNA, the CDR3 is TGTGCCAGTAGTACGAGGCTCAAGCCCGACGGCGAGCAGTACTTC. It specifies CASSTRLKPDGEQYF.

This clonotype was detected only a few times. J is TRBJ2-2 and V is TRBV7-9; no firm D call. CDR1 is SEHNR and CDR2 is FQNEAQ in the germline V gene (reference sequence). The germline V and J ends were trimmed by 7 bases and 8 bases, with 8 bases remaining between them. The CDR3 has 11 residues. CDR3 in amino acids: CASNSFGELFF. Written as DNA, the CDR3 is TGTGCCAGCAACTCTTTTGGGGAGCTGTTTTTT. The full variable domain, completed using reference TRBV7-9 and TRBJ2-2, is DTGVSQNPRHKITKRGQNVTFRCDPISEHNRLYWYRQTLGQGPEFLTYFQNEAQLEKSRLLSDRFSAERPKGSFSTLEIQRTEQGDSAMYLCASNSFGELFFGEGSRLTVL.

This clonotype was seen many times. The chain uses TRBV2 and TRBJ2-7; TRBD2 matches 13 bases. V dropped 6 bases and J dropped 1; count of bases not matched to a gene: 15. CDR3 length: 19 amino acids. Germline V gene lookup returns CDR1 SNHLY and CDR2 FYNNEI. CDR3 sequence: CASSPVGLAGPLRSYEQYF. CDR3 bases: TGTGCCAGCAGCCCCGTGGGACTAGCGGGACCGTTACGATCCTACGAGCAGTACTTC.

This clonotype was seen a few times. The chain links TRBV5-1 to TRBJ1-1; possible D gene TRBD1, 5 bases. Trimming removed 7 bases at V and 4 bases at J, with 20 bases between. Germline V lookup: CDR1 SGHRS, CDR2 YFSETQ. This CDR3 has 15 amino acids. The CDR3 protein is CASRPTGAGSTEAFF. DNA for the CDR3: TGCGCCAGCCGACCGACCGGGGCAGGGAGCACTGAAGCTTTCTTT.

This clonotype was found many times. This chain joins TRBV29-1 and TRBJ1-5; maybe TRBD1 (5 bases). This CDR3 is built from 13 residues. Germline V gene data show CDR1 as SQVTM and CDR2 as ANQGSEA. Deletions cut 4 bases from V and 0 bases from J, with 7 bases between. The CDR3 here is CSVAGSSNQPQHF. Here the CDR3 DNA reads TGCAGCGTTGCAGGGTCTAGCAATCAGCCCCAGCATTTT. The full variable domain, with the rest looked up from reference TRBV29-1 and TRBJ1-5, is SAVISQKPSRDICQRGTSLTIQCQVDSQVTMMFWYRQQPGQSLTLIATANQGSEATYESGFVIDKFPISRPNLTFSTLTVSNMSPEDSSIYLCSVAGSSNQPQHFGDGTRLSIL.

This clonotype was recorded at least ten times. One junction end does not reproduce the germline sequence, and a read error may be involved. The chain links TRBV7-7 to TRBJ2-2, with D uncertain. The CDR3 covers 13 residues. Looked up from germline, CDR1 is SSHAT and CDR2 is FNYEAQ (reference sequence). CDR3 amino acids: CASSSGNTGELFF. The CDR3 coding sequence is TGTGCTAGCAGCTCGGGGAACACCGGGGAGCTGTTTTTT.

The V gene is TRBV19, the J gene TRBJ1-2; unclear D gene. Trimming removed 7 bases at V and 8 bases at J, with 17 bases between. The CDR3 spans 13 residues. The V gene's germline CDR1 is LNHDA and CDR2 SQIVND (reference sequence). In nucleotides, the CDR3 is TGTGCCAGTACCGAACAAGGCCGAGGGGGCTACACCTTC. It is translated as CASTEQGRGGYTF.

With respect to this clonotype: An end of the junction does not agree with germline; a read error may underlie this. The chain carries TRBV19 and TRBJ1-6; D is unclear. The CDR3 runs 15 residues. In germline, CDR1 is LNHDA, CDR2 SQIVND (reference sequence). CDR3 DNA: TGTGCCAGTAGTATAGCGGGAGGAGTTAATTCGCCCCTCCACTTT. Protein product: CASSIAGGVNSPLHF.

The chain combines TRBV5-4 with TRBJ1-1, with 9 nucleotides matching TRBD1. Germline trimming cut 4 bases from V and 6 bases from J; bases unmatched to any gene: 7. This CDR3 region has 14 residues. The V gene's germline CDR1 is SGHNT and CDR2 YYREEE (reference sequence). The CDR3 reads CASSEGQGVAEAFF. In DNA form, the CDR3 reads TGTGCCAGCAGCGAGGGACAGGGTGTTGCTGAAGCTTTCTTT.

A single count supports this clonotype. V is TRBV9 and J is TRBJ1-1, with TRBD1 identical over 8 bases. V lost 4 bases to trimming and J lost 2 bases; unmatched junction nucleotides: 7. Per germline, CDR1 SGDLS and CDR2 YYNGEE. The length of the CDR3 is 15 residues. The CDR3 region has the DNA TGTGCCAGCAGCCTCAGGACAGGGCTTAACACTGAAGCTTTCTTT. The encoded protein is CASSLRTGLNTEAFF.

The rearrangement joins TRBV10-3 to TRBJ1-3, with a weak D call TRBD1 (5 bases). CDR1 and CDR2 (germline): ENHRY, SYGVKD. This CDR3 is built from 15 residues. Trimming left V 10 bases short and J 4 bases short, with 20 bases between. CDR3 sequence (DNA): TGTGCCACCCGGGACGCACCTGAGATGGGAAACACCATATATTTT. This encodes CATRDAPEMGNTIYF.

On this clonotype itself: One end of the junction varies from germline; a read error may be responsible. The chain uses TRBV2 and TRBJ2-1; 9 bases align to TRBD2. CDR1 and CDR2 (germline): SNHLY, FYNNEI. This CDR3 is 15 amino acids long. The CDR3: CATSAEAGGYNEQFF. CDR3 DNA sequence: TGTGCCACCAGTGCGGAGGCGGGAGGGTACAATGAGCAGTTCTTC.